The present T cell receptor (beta chain) was sequenced within a study of identical twins. Whole-study results and caveats: Zero-insertion analyses might be partly confounded by invariant T cells like MAIT and iNKT.

TCRdb redid the calling of the 5' RACE reads with MiXCR, one entry per CDR3 protein. The profile shows some 560,000 distinct CDR3 sequences, 9% to 10% of them singletons. This clonotype was seen at least ten times. The antigen is undetermined. The CDR3 is 14 amino acids. V was clipped by 1 base and J by 4 bases, with 10 bases between them. The same sample was also used in a study of yellow fever vaccine responses in identical twins.

This clonotype originated in a woman aged 18-29 years in good health. Sample: PBMCs. This chain joins TRBV12-3 or TRBV12-4 and TRBJ1-2, with D unclear. The CDR3 sequence: CASSLGSGAYGYTF. The CDR3 bases are TGTGCCAGCAGTTTAGGTAGCGGAGCCTATGGCTACACCTTC.